This TCR beta chain comes out of a study of OX40 agonist ivuxolimab in advanced cancers. As for the study more broadly: Ivuxolimab, which targeted the costimulatory receptor OX40 (CD134), was an agonistic, fully human IgG2 monoclonal antibody. Intravenous ivuxolimab was administered to patients every 2 weeks at six dose levels: 0.01, 0.1, 0.3, 1.5, 3 and 10 mg/kg. Of the roughly 54 dose-escalation patients, hepatocellular carcinoma was present in around 20, melanoma in around 15, renal cell carcinoma in 9 and head and neck cancer in 9. In the dose-escalation cohort, 82.7% of patients were male, and the mean age was about 55 years, with a range of roughly 23 to 85. Prior anti-PD-1, anti-PD-L1 or anti-CTLA-4 therapy was permitted, and checkpoint inhibitors had been received by around 39% of dose-escalation patients. Partial responses occurred in three dose-escalation patients, of whom one had hepatocellular carcinoma and two had cutaneous melanoma. The purpose of peripheral TCRbeta sequencing was to test whether ivuxolimab changed TCR sequence diversity and led to clonal T-cell expansion. The paper describes the monotherapy dose-escalation part (N of about 52 patients) of the phase I trial of ivuxolimab.

Overall study outcomes, separate from this receptor: The antigen specificity of the peripheral T cells that underwent clonal expansion was not determined. In the 0.1-3.0 mg/kg groups, partial responders had among the lowest normalized peripheral clonal expansion, particularly in CD8+ T cells. At doses from 0.1 to 3.0 mg/kg, clonal expansion was seen in both CD4+ and CD8+ blood T cells between baseline and week 6. Low levels of normalized T-cell clonal expansion were also seen in some patients who did not respond. After ivuxolimab, CD8+ T cells had more expanded clones than CD4+ T cells on average.

To sequence the TCRbeta CDR3 region, genomic DNA was isolated from the sorted cells. TCRbeta CDR3 regions were sequenced using the immunoSEQ Assay. TCRdb obtained this table from immuneACCESS and retained in-frame rearrangements with V and J assigned. These tables miss some clones; where compared with another copy, unresolved V genes account for less than half of the shortfall, and the remainder is unexplained. The sample table holds about 84,000 clones, of which roughly 89% were seen once. 0.15% to 0.2% of the sample goes to the ten largest clones. The trial excluded patients who had a history of autoimmune disease or were on systemic immunosuppression. In every dose cohort, peripheral blood was drawn for TCR sequencing at baseline, cycle 4 day 1, and cycle 7 day 1. The samples were taken from a phase I, first-in-human, multicenter, open-label dose-escalation trial of ivuxolimab. Adults with locally advanced or metastatic melanoma, renal cell carcinoma, hepatocellular carcinoma or head and neck squamous cell carcinoma were enrolled in the trial. Before TCR sequencing, CD4+ T cells and CD8+ T cells were sorted from peripheral blood as separate populations.

As regards this clone: It has no known antigen specificity. Base qualities are not provided; no much larger clone lies one nucleotide away.

The cysteine opens and the phenylalanine closes a CDR3 of 15 amino acids. Of all the DNA, just the CDR3 is kept, 45 bases in frame from base 1. At the junction V is shortened by 5 bases and J by 5 bases, with 17 bases in between. CDR1 and CDR2 were assigned from the germline V gene as SGHTA and FQGTGA. Specimen: CD4+ or CD8+ T cells sorted from blood, collected in a trial of the OX40 agonist ivuxolimab. The TCR originated in an adult with an advanced solid tumor such as melanoma, head and neck, liver or kidney cancer. The chain uses TRBV7-3 and TRBJ2-3; the D gene assignment is perhaps TRBD1 or TRBD2, with each matching 5 bases. The CDR3 loop reads CASSPSGQGKDTQYF. The DNA sequence is given as TGTGCCAGCAGCCCAAGCGGCCAGGGTAAAGATACGCAGTATTTT.